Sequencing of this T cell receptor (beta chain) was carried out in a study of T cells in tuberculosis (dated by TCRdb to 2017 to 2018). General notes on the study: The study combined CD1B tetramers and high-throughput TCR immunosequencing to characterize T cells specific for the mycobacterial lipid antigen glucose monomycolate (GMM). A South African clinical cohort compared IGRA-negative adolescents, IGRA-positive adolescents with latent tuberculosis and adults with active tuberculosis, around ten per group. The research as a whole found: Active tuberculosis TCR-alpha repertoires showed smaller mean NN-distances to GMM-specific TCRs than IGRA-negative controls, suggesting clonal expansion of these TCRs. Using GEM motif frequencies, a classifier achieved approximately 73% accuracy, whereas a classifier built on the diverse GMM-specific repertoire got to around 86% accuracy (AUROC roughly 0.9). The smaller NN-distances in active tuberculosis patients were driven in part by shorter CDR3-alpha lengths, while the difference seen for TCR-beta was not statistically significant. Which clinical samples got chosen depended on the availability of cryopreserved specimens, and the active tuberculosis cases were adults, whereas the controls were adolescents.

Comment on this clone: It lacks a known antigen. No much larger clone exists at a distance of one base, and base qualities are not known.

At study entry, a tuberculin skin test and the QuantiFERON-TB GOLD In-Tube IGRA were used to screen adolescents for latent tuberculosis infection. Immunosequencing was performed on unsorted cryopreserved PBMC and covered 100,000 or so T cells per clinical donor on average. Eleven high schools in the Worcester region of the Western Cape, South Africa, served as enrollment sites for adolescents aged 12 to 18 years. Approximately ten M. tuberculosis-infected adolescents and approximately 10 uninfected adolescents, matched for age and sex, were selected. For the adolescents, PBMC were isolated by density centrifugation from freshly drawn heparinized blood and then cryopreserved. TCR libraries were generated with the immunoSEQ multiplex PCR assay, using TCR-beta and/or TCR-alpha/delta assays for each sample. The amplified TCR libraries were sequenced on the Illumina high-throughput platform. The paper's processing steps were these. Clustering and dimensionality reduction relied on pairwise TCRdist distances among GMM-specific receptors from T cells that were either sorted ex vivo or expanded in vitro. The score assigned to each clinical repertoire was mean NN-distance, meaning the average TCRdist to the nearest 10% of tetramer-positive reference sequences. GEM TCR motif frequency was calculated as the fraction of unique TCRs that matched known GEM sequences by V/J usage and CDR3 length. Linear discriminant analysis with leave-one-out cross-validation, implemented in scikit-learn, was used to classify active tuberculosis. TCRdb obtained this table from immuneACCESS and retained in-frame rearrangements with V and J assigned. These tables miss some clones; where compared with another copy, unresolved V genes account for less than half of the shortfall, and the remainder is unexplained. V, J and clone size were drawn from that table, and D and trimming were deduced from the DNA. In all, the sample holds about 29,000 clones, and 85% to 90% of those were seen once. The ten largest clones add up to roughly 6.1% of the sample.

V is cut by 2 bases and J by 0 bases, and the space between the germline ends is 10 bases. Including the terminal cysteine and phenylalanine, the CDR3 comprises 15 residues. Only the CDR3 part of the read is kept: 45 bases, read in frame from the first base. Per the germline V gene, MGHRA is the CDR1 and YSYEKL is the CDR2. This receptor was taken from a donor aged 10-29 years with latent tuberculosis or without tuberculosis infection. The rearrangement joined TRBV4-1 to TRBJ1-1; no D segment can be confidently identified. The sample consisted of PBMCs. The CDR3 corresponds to CASSQLGLLNTEAFF. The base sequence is TGCGCCAGCAGCCAATTAGGACTGCTGAACACTGAAGCTTTCTTT.